This is a list of T cell receptor beta chains from one sample in a study of blood T cell repertoires in COVID-19. Here immunoSEQ multiplex PCR was the method, and the copy in TCRdb shows in-frame clones only, minus some. Found here are about 320,000 clones, around nine tenths of them singletons; the top ten hold roughly 5.2%. Sequencing input: PBMCs or T cells enriched from blood (not recorded which). These receptor sequences come from a man in his sixties who had recovered from COVID-19. Each CDR3 is given with its conserved first and last residue. Each record gives: V gene, clone size, J gene, D gene, CDR3 length, CDR3 DNA, CDR3 protein. A D gene is named only where the DNA matches it firmly. Clone sizes are given selectively: once, few, many, or a class where the clone is expanded.

TRBV6-5	-	TRBJ2-7	-	13	TGTGCCAGCAGTTACTCCCACGGGGTCGAGCAGTACTTC	CASSYSHGVEQYF
TRBV9	-	TRBJ1-3	-	15	TGTGCCAGCAGCCACACCGGGAGCTCTGGAAACACCATATATTTT	CASSHTGSSGNTIYF
TRBV21-1	-	TRBJ2-2	-	17	TGTGCCAGCAGCAGGGCACGGGACAGGTCGAACACCGGGGAGCTGTTTTTT	CASSRARDRSNTGELFF
TRBV7-9	few	TRBJ2-7	TRBD1	14	TGTGCCAGCAGCGACCGGGACAGGTTCTACGAGCAGTACTTC	CASSDRDRFYEQYF
TRBV6-5	-	TRBJ2-1	-	15	TGTGCCAGCAGTCCCTACCCCGCTAGCGACAATGAGCAGTTCTTC	CASSPYPASDNEQFF
TRBV27	-	TRBJ1-2	TRBD1	14	TGTGCCAGCAGTTCCCGACAGGGAGCCTATGGCTACACCTTC	CASSSRQGAYGYTF
TRBV5-1	-	TRBJ1-5	-	16	TGCGCCAGCAGCGGGGGCCCGAGGGGAGTCGGTCAGCCCCAGCATTTT	CASSGGPRGVGQPQHF
TRBV6-5	-	TRBJ2-1	TRBD2	16	TGTGCCAGCAGTTACTCGGCGGGAGAGTCCTACAATGAGCAGTTCTTC	CASSYSAGESYNEQFF
TRBV9	once	TRBJ2-6	-	19	TGTGCCAGCAGCCCCGAGGGCCCTAGCGTTAACTCTGGGGCCAACGTCCTGACTTTC	CASSPEGPSVNSGANVLTF
TRBV5-1	-	TRBJ2-5	-	14	TGCGCCAGCAGCTTGAAGATTGGAGAAGAGACCCAGTACTTC	CASSLKIGEETQYF
TRBV6-6	few	TRBJ2-2	TRBD2	17	TGTGCCAGCAGTCCTTTCGGACTAGCGGGGAACACCGGGGAGCTGTTTTTT	CASSPFGLAGNTGELFF
TRBV19	-	TRBJ1-1	-	14	TGTGCCAGTAGTATAAAGGAGGCGAACACTGAAGCTTTCTTT	CASSIKEANTEAFF
TRBV10-2	-	TRBJ2-1	TRBD2	11	TGCGCCAGCAGTGATAGCGGGGAGCAGTTCTTC	CASSDSGEQFF
TRBV5-1	-	TRBJ2-1	-	15	TGCGCCAGCAGCTTGGAGCGAGTCATCCGCAATGAGCAGTTCTTC	CASSLERVIRNEQFF
TRBV7-6	few	TRBJ2-5	-	13	TGTGCCAGCAGCTTGGGCTTGCAAGAGACCCAGTACTTC	CASSLGLQETQYF
TRBV12-3/TRBV12-4	-	TRBJ2-7	TRBD1	13	TGTGCCAGCAGTTTTATCGGGACAGTCGAGCAGTACTTC	CASSFIGTVEQYF
TRBV6-5	-	TRBJ2-2	-	14	TGTGCCAGCATCGAACAGCCCAACACCGGGGAGCTGTTTTTT	CASIEQPNTGELFF
TRBV28	-	TRBJ2-7	TRBD2	15	TGTGCCAGCGGACGAACTAGCGGGCCGGAGGGGGAGCAGTACTTC	CASGRTSGPEGEQYF
TRBV7-2	-	TRBJ2-7	-	15	TGTGCCAGCAGCTTATCTCGGGATTGGGTTCGCGAGCAGTACTTC	CASSLSRDWVREQYF
TRBV2	-	TRBJ2-6	TRBD2	15	TGTGCCAGCGGGAGGGGCCCCTCTGGGGCCAACGTCCTGACTTTC	CASGRGPSGANVLTF
TRBV6-5	-	TRBJ1-6	-	12	TGTGCCAGCAGGTTCATTAATTCACCCCTCCACTTT	CASRFINSPLHF
TRBV18	-	TRBJ2-7	-	17	TGTGCCAGCTCACCACCGATTAGCGAGAGCCCAATCTACGAGCAGTACTTC	CASSPPISESPIYEQYF
TRBV12-3/TRBV12-4	-	TRBJ2-5	TRBD1	13	TGTGCCAGCAGTTTGACAGGGGAAGAGACCCAGTACTTC	CASSLTGEETQYF
TRBV28	-	TRBJ2-7	TRBD2	15	TGTGCCAGCTGGGGGGGCAGCGGGAGGCCCTGGGAGCAGTACTTC	CASWGGSGRPWEQYF
TRBV19	-	TRBJ1-3	-	16	TGTGCCAGTAGTATGACGACAACGCCTTCTGGAAACACCATATATTTT	CASSMTTTPSGNTIYF
TRBV1	-	TRBJ2-1	-	14	TGCACCAGCAGGGGACTAGCGGCTTACAATGAGCAGTTCTTC	CTSRGLAAYNEQFF
TRBV7-3	-	TRBJ2-3	-	16	TGTGCCAGCAGCTTCGGTACTAGCCCCAGTGGGGATACGCAGTATTTT	CASSFGTSPSGDTQYF
TRBV19	-	TRBJ2-2	TRBD1	15	TGTGCCAGTAGTGTCGGACAGGGGTACACCGGGGAGCTGTTTTTT	CASSVGQGYTGELFF
TRBV6-1	-	TRBJ2-7	-	14	TGTGCCAGCAGTGACAGGTCCTGGGTCCACGAGCAGTACTTC	CASSDRSWVHEQYF
TRBV4-1	-	TRBJ2-3	-	15	TGCGCCAGCAGCCCGATCGGGGGGCGATCAGATACGCAGTATTTT	CASSPIGGRSDTQYF
TRBV5-1	-	TRBJ1-6	-	14	TGCGCCAGCAGCTTGGTGAGAAATAATTCACCCCTCCACTTT	CASSLVRNNSPLHF
TRBV28	-	TRBJ2-2	TRBD2	15	TGTGCCAGCAGCCCAGCGGGAGCGAACACCGGGGAGCTGTTTTTT	CASSPAGANTGELFF
TRBV6-5	-	TRBJ2-7	-	14	TGTGCCAGCACTAGGACTTGGCCCTCGTACGAGCAGTACTTC	CASTRTWPSYEQYF
TRBV5-1	-	TRBJ2-2	TRBD1	14	TGCGCCAGCGCGGACCAGGGGGCGAGCGGGGAGCTGTTTTTT	CASADQGASGELFF
TRBV7-8	-	TRBJ2-7	-	15	TGTGCCAGCAGCTTAGCGGCGGCGGGGCTCTACGAGCAGTACTTC	CASSLAAAGLYEQYF
TRBV24-1	-	TRBJ2-5	TRBD1	16	TGTGCCACCAGTGATTTTCGGGACAGGGTCCAAGAGACCCAGTACTTC	CATSDFRDRVQETQYF
TRBV11-3	-	TRBJ2-3	-	16	TGTGCCAGCAGCTTAGGCACGGGACTTAACACAGATACGCAGTATTTT	CASSLGTGLNTDTQYF
TRBV5-1	-	TRBJ2-3	-	15	TGCGCCAGCAGCTTGGGGGAGCCACGCACAGATACGCAGTATTTT	CASSLGEPRTDTQYF
TRBV4-3	-	TRBJ2-2	-	18	TGCGCCAGCAGCCAAGAGGTGTCGAGGGCTCTGAACACCGGGGAGCTGTTTTTT	CASSQEVSRALNTGELFF
TRBV28	few	TRBJ2-3	TRBD1	15	TGTGCCAGCAGTTTATACGGACAGGGGGAAGATACGCAGTATTTT	CASSLYGQGEDTQYF
TRBV11-1	-	TRBJ2-1	-	13	TGTGCCAGCAGCTATGTACGGTACAATGAGCAGTTCTTC	CASSYVRYNEQFF
TRBV19	-	TRBJ1-6	-	16	TGTGCCAGTAGTCCCTACAGGACCTCCTATAATTCACCCCTCCACTTT	CASSPYRTSYNSPLHF
TRBV10-2	-	TRBJ1-2	TRBD1	15	TGCGCCAGCAGCCTAATTGGACAGGGTCGCTATGGCTACACCTTC	CASSLIGQGRYGYTF
TRBV24-1	once	TRBJ2-5	TRBD2	14	TGTGCCACCAGTGATCCCGGACTAGCGGAGACCCAGTACTTC	CATSDPGLAETQYF
TRBV11-2	-	TRBJ2-7	TRBD2	17	TGTGCCAGCAGCTTATCGGGACTAGCGGGAGTAGGGTACGAGCAGTACTTC	CASSLSGLAGVGYEQYF
TRBV24-1	-	TRBJ1-5	TRBD1	16	TGTGCCACCAGTGACACCCACAGGGGTAGCAATCAGCCCCAGCATTTT	CATSDTHRGSNQPQHF
TRBV21-1	-	TRBJ2-1	-	16	TGTGCCCACCGGCAAGAGCGGACGAGGGTGGCGAATGAGCAGTTCTTC	CAHRQERTRVANEQFF
TRBV29-1	once	TRBJ2-2	TRBD1	11	TGCAGCGTTCGGGACAGGGGCGAGCTGTTTTTT	CSVRDRGELFF
TRBV7-2	-	TRBJ1-1	-	15	TGTGCCAGCAGCCCGAGTAGGGGTGGGAACACTGAAGCTTTCTTT	CASSPSRGGNTEAFF
TRBV3-1/TRBV3-2	-	TRBJ2-7	-	14	TGTGCCAGCAGCCAAGCTGCGGGCACCTACGAGCAGTACTTC	CASSQAAGTYEQYF
TRBV24-1	-	TRBJ2-3	TRBD1	15	TGTGCCACCAGTGATGGCGGCAGGGGGACAGATACGCAGTATTTT	CATSDGGRGTDTQYF
TRBV6-2/TRBV6-3	-	TRBJ2-2	TRBD2	21	TGTGCCAGCAGCGACAATCGTGGGACTAGCGGGAGGGCCTCGAACACCGGGGAGCTGTTTTTT	CASSDNRGTSGRASNTGELFF
TRBV9	-	TRBJ2-1	-	16	TGTGCCAGCGCCGATGGGACTTATGACCCCTACAATGAGCAGTTCTTC	CASADGTYDPYNEQFF
TRBV6-5	-	TRBJ1-6	-	14	TGTGCCAGCAGTTACGGGCAGGGCGGTTCACCCCTCCACTTT	CASSYGQGGSPLHF
TRBV18	-	TRBJ1-2	-	16	TGTGCCAGCTCATGGGGCCTTGGAGATCGTGATTATGGCTACACCTTC	CASSWGLGDRDYGYTF
TRBV29-1	few	TRBJ1-2	TRBD1	13	TGCAGCGTTGCGCCCGGGACAGGGAGCGGCTACACCTTC	CSVAPGTGSGYTF
TRBV18	few	TRBJ1-4	-	14	TGTGCCAGCTCACGGTCGGACAGTAATGAAAAACTGTTTTTT	CASSRSDSNEKLFF